Presented here are 13 T cell receptor beta chains from one specimen sequenced in a study of blood T cell repertoires in COVID-19. The data were produced by immunoSEQ multiplex PCR, yet TCRdb's version contains in-frame clones alone and is incomplete. This sample has about 320,000 clones, with about nine tenths found just once. The material sequenced was PBMCs or T cells enriched from blood (not recorded which). The receptors shown here come from a man aged 55-75 years who had recovered from COVID-19.

The chain joins TRBV28 to TRBJ2-7; 8 bases are a match to TRBD2. CDR1 and CDR2 from the germline V gene are MDHEN and SYDVKM. V trimming: 5 bases; J trimming: 0 bases; junction bases outside the gene matches: 6. The CDR3 is 15 amino acids. The CDR3 region has the DNA TGTGCCAGCAGTGGACTAGCCTCCAGCTCCTACGAGCAGTACTTC. This sequence encodes CASSGLASSSYEQYF.

V is TRBV5-1 and J is TRBJ2-3; 10 nucleotides align to TRBD2. Germline CDR1 and CDR2: SGHRS and YFSETQ. The CDR3 length is 16 residues. The junction had 10 bases not matched to a gene; V was cut back by 3 bases and J by 6 bases. CDR3 sequence (DNA): TGCGCCAGCAGCTGGGGTGAGAGCGGGAGGGGTGATACGCAGTATTTT. The encoded protein is CASSWGESGRGDTQYF.

The chain combines TRBV29-1 with TRBJ2-1; D is unresolved. Trimming stripped 7 bases from V and 4 bases from J, with 20 bases between. The V gene's germline CDR1 is SQVTM and CDR2 ANQGSEA. The CDR3 sequence is 15 residues long. The CDR3 region is CSAVGGQVVYNEQFF. The CDR3 coding sequence is TGCAGCGCCGTCGGCGGCCAAGTCGTTTACAATGAGCAGTTCTTC.

The J gene is TRBJ2-2, the V gene TRBV11-2; 11 bases are shared with TRBD2. CDR3 size: 17 residues. Germline lookup yields CDR1 SGHAT and CDR2 FQNNGV. V was clipped by 3 bases and J by 2 bases; unmatched bases: 5. CDR3: CASSLQGLAANTGELFF. In DNA, the CDR3 is TGTGCCAGCAGCTTGCAGGGACTAGCGGCAAACACCGGGGAGCTGTTTTTT.

Concerning this clone: The sample holds other DNA sequences that translate to the same CDR3. V usage is TRBV30 and J usage is TRBJ2-5; 7 positions agree with TRBD1. V gave up 4 bases and J gave up 1 base; unmatched junction bases: 6. The CDR3 spans 14 residues. Germline CDR1 reads GTSNPN; CDR2 reads SVGIG (reference sequence). In DNA form, the CDR3 reads TGTGCCTGGAACCGCGACAGGGCCCAAGAGACCCAGTACTTC. Its protein is CAWNRDRAQETQYF.

This rearrangement joins TRBV5-4 to TRBJ1-5, with unresolved D. Germline CDR1 SGHNT, CDR2 YYREEE (reference sequence). The CDR3 contains 13 residues. Trimming stripped 0 bases from V and 7 bases from J, with 8 bases between. CDR3 in amino acids: CASSLAAGQPQHF. In nucleotides, the CDR3 is TGTGCCAGCAGCTTGGCCGCCGGGCAGCCCCAGCATTTT.

The chain is built from TRBV29-1 and TRBJ2-1; 9 nucleotides line up with TRBD1. Losses at the gene ends were 1 base for V and 8 bases for J; bases not matched to a gene: 6. This CDR3 comprises 14 residues. Germline V gene sequence: CDR1 SQVTM, CDR2 ANQGSEA. DNA of the CDR3: TGCAGCGTTGAAGGAAACAGGGGGCACGATGAGCAGTTCTTC. This translates into CSVEGNRGHDEQFF.

V usage is TRBV19 and J usage is TRBJ2-1, with D perhaps TRBD1 (5 bases). V was pared by 3 bases and J by 5 bases, with 17 bases between. CDR1 and CDR2 from the germline V gene are LNHDA and SQIVND (reference sequence). This CDR3 has 16 residues. The CDR3 nucleotides are TGTGCCAGTAGTATCATTAGAAGACAGTCGGACAATGAGCAGTTCTTC. Protein sequence: CASSIIRRQSDNEQFF.

The chain uses TRBV24-1 and TRBJ2-3, with D hard to call. Germline lookup yields CDR1 KGHDR and CDR2 SFDVKD. The CDR3 spans 15 residues. Trimming pared 1 base from V and 5 bases from J, leaving 12 bases between. In nucleotides, the CDR3 is TGTGCCACCAGTGATTTCAGGAATCCCCTAGATACGCAGTATTTT. It is translated as CATSDFRNPLDTQYF.

This CDR3 reads CASSFPAAIFEQYF. The CDR3 DNA reads TGTGCCAGCAGTTTTCCGGCGGCAATCTTCGAGCAGTACTTC. This rearrangement joins TRBV28 to TRBJ2-7, with no clear D. The CDR3 contains 14 residues. Trimming shortened V by 3 bases and J by 6 bases, and 15 bases separated the two germline ends. Germline V gene data show CDR1 as MDHEN and CDR2 as SYDVKM.

The chain joins TRBV19 to TRBJ2-7; 11 bases are shared with TRBD1. V shed 5 bases and J 6 bases; nucleotides not matched to a gene: 9. The CDR3 has 15 residues. Germline values: CDR1 LNHDA, CDR2 SQIVND (reference sequence). CDR3 residues: CASSPGTGGNIEQYF. The DNA of the CDR3 is TGTGCCAGTAGTCCCGGGACAGGGGGTAATATCGAGCAGTACTTC.

Written as DNA, the CDR3 is TGTGCCAGCAGCCATTACCGGGACAGGGGAACAGATACGCAGTATTTT. The encoded protein is CASSHYRDRGTDTQYF. The gene calls are TRBV21-1 and TRBJ2-3; the table's D call, TRBD1, was not checked against the DNA. TRBV21-1 is termed a pseudogene. CDR3 length: 16 amino acids.

CDR3 nucleotides: TGTGCCATCAGTGCGGGACTAGCGGGAGTGGGCGAGCAGTACTTC. It encodes CAISAGLAGVGEQYF. The chain employs TRBV10-3 and TRBJ2-7; 14 bases fit TRBD2. The ends lost 4 bases at V and 6 bases at J; junction bases unmatched: 5. The CDR3 has 15 amino acids. Germline CDR1 ENHRY, CDR2 SYGVKD.